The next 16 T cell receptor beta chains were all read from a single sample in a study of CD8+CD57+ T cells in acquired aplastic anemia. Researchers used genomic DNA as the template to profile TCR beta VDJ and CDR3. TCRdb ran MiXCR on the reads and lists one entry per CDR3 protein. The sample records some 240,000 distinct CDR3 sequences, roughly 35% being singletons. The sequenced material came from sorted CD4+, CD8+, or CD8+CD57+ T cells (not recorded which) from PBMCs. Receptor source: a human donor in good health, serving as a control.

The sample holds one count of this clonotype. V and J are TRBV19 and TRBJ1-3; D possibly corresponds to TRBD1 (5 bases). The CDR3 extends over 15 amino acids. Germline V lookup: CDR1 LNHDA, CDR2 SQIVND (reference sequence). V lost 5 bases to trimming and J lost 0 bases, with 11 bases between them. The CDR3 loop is CASSYMGRSGNTIYF. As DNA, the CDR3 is TGTGCCAGTAGTTATATGGGGCGCTCTGGAAACACCATATATTTT. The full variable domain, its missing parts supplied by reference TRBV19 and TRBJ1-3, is DGGITQSPKYLFRKEGQNVTLSCEQNLNHDAMYWYRQDPGQGLRLIYYSQIVNDFQKGDIAEGYSVSREKKESFPLTVTSAQKNPTAFYLCASSYMGRSGNTIYFGEGSWLTVV.

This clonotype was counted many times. CDR3: CASSRGQLETYEQYF. The CDR3 DNA reads as TGTGCCAGCTCAAGGGGACAGTTAGAGACCTACGAGCAGTACTTC. The V gene is TRBV10-3, the J gene TRBJ2-7; TRBD1 aligns across 7 bases. CDR1 and CDR2 from the germline V gene are ENHRY and SYGVKD. The junction had 14 bases not matched to a gene; V was cut back by 10 bases and J by 2 bases. The CDR3 has 15 amino acids.

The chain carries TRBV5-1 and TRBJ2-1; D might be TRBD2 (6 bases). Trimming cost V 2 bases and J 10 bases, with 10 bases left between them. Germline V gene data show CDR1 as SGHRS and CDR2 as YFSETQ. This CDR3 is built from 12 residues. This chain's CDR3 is CASSFPGVEQFF. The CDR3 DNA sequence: TGCGCCAGCAGCTTCCCGGGAGTAGAGCAGTTCTTC.

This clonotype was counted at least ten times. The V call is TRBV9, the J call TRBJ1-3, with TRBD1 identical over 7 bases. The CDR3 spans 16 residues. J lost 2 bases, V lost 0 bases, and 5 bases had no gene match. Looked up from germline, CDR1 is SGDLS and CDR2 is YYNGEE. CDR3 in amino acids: CASSVGIGTAGNTIYF. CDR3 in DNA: TGTGCCAGCAGCGTAGGGATCGGGACAGCTGGAAACACCATATATTTT.

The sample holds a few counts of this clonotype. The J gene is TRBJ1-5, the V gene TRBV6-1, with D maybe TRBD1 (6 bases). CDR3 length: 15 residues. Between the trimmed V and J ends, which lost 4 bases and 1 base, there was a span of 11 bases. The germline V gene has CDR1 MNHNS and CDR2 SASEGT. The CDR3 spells CASSVIQGSNQPQHF. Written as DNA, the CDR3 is TGTGCCAGCAGTGTAATACAGGGAAGCAATCAGCCCCAGCATTTT.

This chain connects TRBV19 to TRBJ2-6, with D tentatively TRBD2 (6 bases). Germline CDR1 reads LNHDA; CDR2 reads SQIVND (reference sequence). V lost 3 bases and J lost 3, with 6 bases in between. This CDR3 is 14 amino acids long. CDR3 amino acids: CASSIGGGANVLTF. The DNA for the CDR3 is TGTGCCAGTAGTATCGGGGGTGGGGCCAACGTCCTGACTTTC.

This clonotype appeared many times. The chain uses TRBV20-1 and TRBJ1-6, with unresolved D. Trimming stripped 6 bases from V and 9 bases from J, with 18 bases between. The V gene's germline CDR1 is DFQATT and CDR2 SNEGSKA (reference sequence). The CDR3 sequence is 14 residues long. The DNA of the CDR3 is TGCAGTGCCCCCGAGAGGGTAGGGAGTTCACCCCTCCACTTT. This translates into CSAPERVGSSPLHF.

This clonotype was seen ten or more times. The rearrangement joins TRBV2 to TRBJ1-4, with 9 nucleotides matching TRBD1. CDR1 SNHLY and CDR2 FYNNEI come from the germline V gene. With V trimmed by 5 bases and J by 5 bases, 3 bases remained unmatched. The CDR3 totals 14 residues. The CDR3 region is CASSPQGANEKLFF. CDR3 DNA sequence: TGTGCCAGCAGTCCACAGGGGGCCAATGAAAAACTGTTTTTT.

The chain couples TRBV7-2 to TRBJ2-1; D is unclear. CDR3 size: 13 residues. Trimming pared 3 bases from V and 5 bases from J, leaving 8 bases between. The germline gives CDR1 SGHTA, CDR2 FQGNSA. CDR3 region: CASSLNSHNEQFF. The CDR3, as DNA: TGTGCCAGCAGCTTGAACAGCCACAATGAGCAGTTCTTC.

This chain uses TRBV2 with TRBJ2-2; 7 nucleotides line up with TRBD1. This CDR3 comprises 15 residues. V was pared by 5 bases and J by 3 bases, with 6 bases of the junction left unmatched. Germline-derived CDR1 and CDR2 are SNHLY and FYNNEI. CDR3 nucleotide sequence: TGTGCCAGCAGTACGACAGGGATCTACACCGGGGAGCTGTTTTTT. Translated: CASSTTGIYTGELFF. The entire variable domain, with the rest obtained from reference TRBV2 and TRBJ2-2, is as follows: EPEVTQTPSHQVTQMGQEVILRCVPISNHLYFYWYRQILGQKVEFLVSFYNNEISEKSEIFDDQFSVERPDGSNFTLKIRSTKLEDSAMYFCASSTTGIYTGELFFGEGSRLTVL.

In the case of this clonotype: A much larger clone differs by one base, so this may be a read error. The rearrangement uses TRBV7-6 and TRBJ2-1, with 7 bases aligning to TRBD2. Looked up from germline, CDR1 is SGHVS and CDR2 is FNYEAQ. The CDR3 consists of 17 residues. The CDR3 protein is CASSLALTSFSYKEQFF. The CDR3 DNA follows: TGTGCCAGCAGCTTAGCCTTGACTAGCTTCTCCTACAAGGAGCAGTTCTTC.

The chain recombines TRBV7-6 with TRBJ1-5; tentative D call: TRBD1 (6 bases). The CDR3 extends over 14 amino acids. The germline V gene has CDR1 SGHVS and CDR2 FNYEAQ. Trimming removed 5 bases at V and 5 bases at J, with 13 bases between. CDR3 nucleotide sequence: TGTGCCAGCAGCCGTATACAGGGAGATCAGCCCCAGCATTTT. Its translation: CASSRIQGDQPQHF. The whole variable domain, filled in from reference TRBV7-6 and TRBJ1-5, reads GAGVSQSPRYKVTKRGQDVALRCDPISGHVSLYWYRQALGQGPEFLTYFNYEAQQDKSGLPNDRFSAERPEGSISTLTIQRTEQRDSAMYRCASSRIQGDQPQHFGDGTRLSIL.

Written as DNA, the CDR3 is TGTGCCAGCAGTTGGCGACAGGGGGTAATTTCGTACGGAAACACCATATATTTT. Translation gives CASSWRQGVISYGNTIYF. This chain links TRBV6-2 or TRBV6-3 with TRBJ1-3, with 9 bases identical to TRBD1. The V gene end was trimmed by 4 bases and the J gene end by 4 bases; junction bases not matched to a gene: 14. The CDR3 is 18 residues long. The germline V gene has CDR1 MNHEY and CDR2 SVGEGT.

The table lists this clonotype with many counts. The CDR3 DNA follows: TGCAGTGCTTTGTGGACGTTGAACACTGAAGCTTTCTTT. It specifies CSALWTLNTEAFF. The V call is TRBV20-1, the J call TRBJ1-1; D gene ambiguous. The CDR3 spans 13 residues. CDR1 is DFQATT and CDR2 is SNEGSKA in the germline V gene (reference sequence). Deletions cut 5 bases from V and 0 bases from J, with 10 bases between.

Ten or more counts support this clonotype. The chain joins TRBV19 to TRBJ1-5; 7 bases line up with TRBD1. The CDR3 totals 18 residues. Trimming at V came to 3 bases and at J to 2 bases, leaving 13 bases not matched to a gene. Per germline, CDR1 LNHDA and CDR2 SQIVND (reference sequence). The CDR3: CASSMGAGAGGGNQPQHF. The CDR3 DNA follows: TGTGCCAGTAGTATGGGGGCGGGGGCAGGGGGTGGCAATCAGCCCCAGCATTTT.

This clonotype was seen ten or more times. CDR3 nucleotides: TGTGCCAGCAGTTTACAGGAGGGGGGTGGCTACACCTTC. As protein: CASSLQEGGGYTF. The chain carries TRBV12-3 or TRBV12-4 and TRBJ1-2; weak D call: TRBD1 (6 bases). Between the trimmed V and J ends, which lost 2 bases and 7 bases, there was a span of 11 bases. This CDR3 is 13 amino acids long.